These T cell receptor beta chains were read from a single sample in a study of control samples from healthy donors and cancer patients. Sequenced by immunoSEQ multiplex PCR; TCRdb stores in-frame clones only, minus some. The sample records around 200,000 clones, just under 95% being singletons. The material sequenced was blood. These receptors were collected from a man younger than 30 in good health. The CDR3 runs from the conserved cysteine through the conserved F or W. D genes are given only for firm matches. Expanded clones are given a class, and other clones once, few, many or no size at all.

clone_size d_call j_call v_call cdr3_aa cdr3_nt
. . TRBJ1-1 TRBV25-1 CASSESRSEAFF TGTGCCAGCAGTGAGTCGAGATCCGAAGCTTTCTTT
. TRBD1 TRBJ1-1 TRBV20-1 CSAYLDREAFF TGCAGTGCCTACCTGGACAGGGAAGCTTTCTTT
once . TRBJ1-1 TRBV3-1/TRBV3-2 CASSSSRVANTEAFF TGTGCCAGCAGCTCCTCCCGCGTGGCAAACACTGAAGCTTTCTTT
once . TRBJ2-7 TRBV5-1 CASSLFGLSRDEQYF TGCGCCAGCAGCTTGTTTGGGCTTTCCAGGGACGAGCAGTACTTC
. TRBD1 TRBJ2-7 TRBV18 CASSPGTGEYEQYF TGTGCCAGCTCACCAGGGACAGGGGAGTACGAGCAGTACTTC
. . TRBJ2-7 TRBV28 CASSPVTGPYEQYF TGTGCCAGCAGTCCCGTTACAGGACCCTACGAGCAGTACTTC
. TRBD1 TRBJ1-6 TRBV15 CATSRALTTGGWNSPLHF TGTGCCACCAGCAGAGCTCTTACCACAGGGGGCTGGAATTCACCCCTCCACTTT
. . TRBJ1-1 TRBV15 CATSRGGVGTSEAFF TGTGCCACCAGCAGAGGAGGAGTAGGGACTAGTGAAGCTTTCTTT
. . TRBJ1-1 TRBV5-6 CASSPLVGGSTEAFF TGTGCCAGCAGCCCCCTTGTGGGCGGTAGCACTGAAGCTTTCTTT
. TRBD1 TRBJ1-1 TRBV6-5 CASSRTGVNTEAFF TGTGCCAGCAGCCGGACAGGGGTGAACACTGAAGCTTTCTTT
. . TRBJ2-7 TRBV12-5 CASGLTGPSYEQYF TGTGCTAGTGGCCTGACGGGGCCCTCCTACGAGCAGTACTTC
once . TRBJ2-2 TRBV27 CASSPGWAAGELFF TGTGCCAGCAGCCCCGGGTGGGCGGCCGGGGAGCTGTTTTTT
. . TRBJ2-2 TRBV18 CASSPLSAVNGELFF TGTGCCAGCTCACCACTCTCAGCTGTGAACGGGGAGCTGTTTTTT
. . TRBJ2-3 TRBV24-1 CATSDPEASTDTQYF TGTGCCACCAGTGACCCTGAAGCTAGCACAGATACGCAGTATTTT
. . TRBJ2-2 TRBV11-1 CASSLAMGRTSGELFF TGTGCCAGCAGCTTAGCCATGGGCCGGACTTCAGGGGAGCTGTTTTTT
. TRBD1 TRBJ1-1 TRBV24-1 CATSEQGATEAFF TGTGCCACCAGTGAACAGGGGGCCACTGAAGCTTTCTTT
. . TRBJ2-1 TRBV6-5 CASRIRGSYNEQFF TGTGCCAGCAGGATTCGGGGCTCCTACAATGAGCAGTTCTTC
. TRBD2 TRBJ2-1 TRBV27 CASSAPSGGARNEQFF TGTGCCAGCAGTGCCCCTAGCGGGGGGGCTCGTAATGAGCAGTTCTTC
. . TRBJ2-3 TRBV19 CASSINRERTQYF TGTGCCAGTAGTATCAACAGGGAGAGGACGCAGTATTTT
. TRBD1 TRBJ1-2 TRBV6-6 CASSYNNLGQGDGYTF TGTGCCAGCAGTTACAACAATCTAGGGCAGGGGGATGGCTACACCTTC
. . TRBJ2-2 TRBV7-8 CASSLARTGNPTGELFF TGTGCCAGCAGCTTAGCGCGGACGGGAAATCCCACCGGGGAGCTGTTTTTT
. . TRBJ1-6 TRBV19 CATRSSYNSPLHF TGTGCCACAAGAAGCTCCTATAATTCACCCCTCCACTTT
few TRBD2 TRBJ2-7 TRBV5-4 CASSLVGSGGAYYEQYF TGTGCCAGCAGCTTGGTGGGTAGCGGGGGGGCCTACTACGAGCAGTACTTC
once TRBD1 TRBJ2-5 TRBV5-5 CASSNLQGASSQETQYF TGTGCCAGCAGCAACCTACAGGGGGCGAGTTCCCAAGAGACCCAGTACTTC
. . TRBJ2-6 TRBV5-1 CASSVVKGSGANVLTF TGCGCCAGCAGCGTCGTAAAGGGTTCTGGGGCCAACGTCCTGACTTTC
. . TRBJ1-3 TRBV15 CATSPFGDTIYF TGTGCCACCAGCCCCTTCGGGGACACCATATATTTT
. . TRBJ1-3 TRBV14 CASGPSFSGNTIYF TGTGCCAGCGGGCCTAGTTTCTCTGGAAACACCATATATTTT
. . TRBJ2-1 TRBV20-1 CSASELPYNEQFF TGCAGTGCTAGTGAACTACCCTACAATGAGCAGTTCTTC
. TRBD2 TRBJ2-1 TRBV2 CASRDGTSGALNEQFF TGTGCCAGCAGAGATGGGACTAGCGGGGCGCTCAATGAGCAGTTCTTC
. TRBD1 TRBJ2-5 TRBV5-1 CASSPRGGAVETQYF TGCGCCAGCAGCCCGCGAGGGGGCGCGGTGGAGACCCAGTACTTC